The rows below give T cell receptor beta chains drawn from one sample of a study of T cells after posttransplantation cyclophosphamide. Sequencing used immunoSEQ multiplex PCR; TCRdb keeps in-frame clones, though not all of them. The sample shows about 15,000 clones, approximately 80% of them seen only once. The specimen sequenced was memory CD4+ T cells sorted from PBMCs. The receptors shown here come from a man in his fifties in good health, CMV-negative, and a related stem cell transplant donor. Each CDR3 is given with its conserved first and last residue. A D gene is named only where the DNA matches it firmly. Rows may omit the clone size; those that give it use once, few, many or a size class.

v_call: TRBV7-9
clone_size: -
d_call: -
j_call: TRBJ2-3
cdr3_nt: TGTGCCAGCAGCTTATGGGGGGGGGCTCAGACCACAGATACGCAGTATTTT
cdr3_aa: CASSLWGGAQTTDTQYF

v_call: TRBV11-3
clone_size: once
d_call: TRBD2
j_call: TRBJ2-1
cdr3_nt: TGTGCCAGCACCCGGACTAGCGGCGACAATGAGCAGTTCTTC
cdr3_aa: CASTRTSGDNEQFF

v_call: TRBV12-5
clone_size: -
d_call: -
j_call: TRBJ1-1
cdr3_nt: TGTGCTAGTGTCTCCGCAGGGGACGAAGCTTTCTTT
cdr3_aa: CASVSAGDEAFF

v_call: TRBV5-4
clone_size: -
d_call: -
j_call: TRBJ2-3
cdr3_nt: TGTGCCAGCAGCTTTCCTAGCGCCGATACGCAGTATTTT
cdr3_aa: CASSFPSADTQYF

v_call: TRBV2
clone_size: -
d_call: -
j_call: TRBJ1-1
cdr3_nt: TGTGCCAGCATAATCAGAATGAACACTGAAGCTTTCTTT
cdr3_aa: CASIIRMNTEAFF

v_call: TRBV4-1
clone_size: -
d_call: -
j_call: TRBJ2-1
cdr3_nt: TGCGCCAGCAGCTCTCCTGGAGGGGACCAATACAATGAGCAGTTCTTC
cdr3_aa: CASSSPGGDQYNEQFF

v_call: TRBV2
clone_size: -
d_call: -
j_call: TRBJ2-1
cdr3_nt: TGTGCCAGCAGTAAGGACAGCATTCTTGAGCAGTTCTTC
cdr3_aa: CASSKDSILEQFF

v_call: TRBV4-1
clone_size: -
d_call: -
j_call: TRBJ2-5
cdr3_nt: TGCGCCAGCAGCCGTTCCGGGACAATCCAAGAGACCCAGTACTTC
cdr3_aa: CASSRSGTIQETQYF

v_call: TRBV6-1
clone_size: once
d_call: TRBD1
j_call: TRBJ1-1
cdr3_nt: TGTGCCAGCAGGGCGACAGGGGGCGTTATTTACGCTTTCTTT
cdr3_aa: CASRATGGVIYAFF

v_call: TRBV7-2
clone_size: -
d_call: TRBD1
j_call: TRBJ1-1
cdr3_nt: TGTGCCAGCAGCTTTACAGGGGGAACTGAAGCTTTCTTT
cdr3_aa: CASSFTGGTEAFF

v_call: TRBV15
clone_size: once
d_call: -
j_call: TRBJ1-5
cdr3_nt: TGTGCCACCAGCACCCTCCAAGGGGGTCAGCCCCAGCATTTT
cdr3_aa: CATSTLQGGQPQHF

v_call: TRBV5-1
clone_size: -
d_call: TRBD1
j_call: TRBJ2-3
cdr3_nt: TGCGCCAGCAGCTCACCCCAGGGGGCCAGCACAGATACGCAGTATTTT
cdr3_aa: CASSSPQGASTDTQYF

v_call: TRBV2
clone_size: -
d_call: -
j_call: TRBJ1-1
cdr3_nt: TGTGCCAGACAGACGGTTGGTACTGAAGCTTTCTTT
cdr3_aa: CARQTVGTEAFF

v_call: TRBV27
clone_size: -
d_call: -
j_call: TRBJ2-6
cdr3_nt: TGTGCCAGCAGTTTGGGCAGGGCCCCTGGGGCCAACGTCCTGACTTTC
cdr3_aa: CASSLGRAPGANVLTF

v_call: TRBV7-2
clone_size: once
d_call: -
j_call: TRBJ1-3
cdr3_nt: TGTGCCAGCAGCTTAAGGTGGAGTACCATATATTTT
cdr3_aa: CASSLRWSTIYF

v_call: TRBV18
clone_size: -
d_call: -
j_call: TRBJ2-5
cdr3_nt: TGTGCCAGCTCACCACCACTAGAGACCCAGTACTTC
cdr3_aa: CASSPPLETQYF

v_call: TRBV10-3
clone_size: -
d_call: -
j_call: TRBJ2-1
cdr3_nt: TGTGCCATCAGGCCAGGGGGGATTGATTATGAGCAGTTCTTC
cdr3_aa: CAIRPGGIDYEQFF

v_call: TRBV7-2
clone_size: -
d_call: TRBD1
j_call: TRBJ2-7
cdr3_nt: TGTGCCAGCAGTTCCGGGACAGGTTTCTACGAGCAGTACTTC
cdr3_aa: CASSSGTGFYEQYF

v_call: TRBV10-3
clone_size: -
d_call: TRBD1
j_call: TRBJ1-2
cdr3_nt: TGTGCCATCCGCGGACAGGGGACCAATGGCTACACCTTC
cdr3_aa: CAIRGQGTNGYTF

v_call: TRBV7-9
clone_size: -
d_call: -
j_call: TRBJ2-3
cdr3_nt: TGTGCCAGCAGCCCGGACAGAGGGGGAAGCACAGATACGCAGTATTTT
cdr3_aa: CASSPDRGGSTDTQYF

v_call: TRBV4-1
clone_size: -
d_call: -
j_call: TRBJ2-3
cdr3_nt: TGCGCCAGCAGCCCGTCAGAGAGCAGGCGCACAGATACGCAGTATTTT
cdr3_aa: CASSPSESRRTDTQYF

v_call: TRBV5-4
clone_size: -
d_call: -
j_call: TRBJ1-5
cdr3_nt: TGTGCCAGCAGCTTGGATGGGGGGTTTCAGCCCCAGCATTTT
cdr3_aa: CASSLDGGFQPQHF

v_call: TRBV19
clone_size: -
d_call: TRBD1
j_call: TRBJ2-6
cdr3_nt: TGTGCCAGTAGTATGCGCGCCGGGACAGGAGGGTCTGGGGCCAACGTCCTGACTTTC
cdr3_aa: CASSMRAGTGGSGANVLTF

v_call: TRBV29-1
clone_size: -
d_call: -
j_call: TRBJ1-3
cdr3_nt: TGCAGCGTTGTGCAGGGCTCTGGAAACACCATATATTTT
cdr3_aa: CSVVQGSGNTIYF

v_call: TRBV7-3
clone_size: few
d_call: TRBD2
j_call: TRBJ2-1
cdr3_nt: TGTGCCAGCAGCTTACGGCTAGCGGGAGGTTCTGGTGAGCAGTTCTTC
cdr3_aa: CASSLRLAGGSGEQFF

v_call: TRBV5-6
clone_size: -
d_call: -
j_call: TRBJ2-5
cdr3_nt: TGTGCCAGCAGCTGGGACACAGGAGAGACCCAGTACTTC
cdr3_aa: CASSWDTGETQYF

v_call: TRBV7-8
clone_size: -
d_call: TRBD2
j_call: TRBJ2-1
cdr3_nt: TGTGCCAGCAGCCCATCGACTAGCCTCTCCTACAATGAGCAGTTCTTC
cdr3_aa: CASSPSTSLSYNEQFF

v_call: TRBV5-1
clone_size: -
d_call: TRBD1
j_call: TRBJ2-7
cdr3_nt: TGCGCCAGCAGCTTGGCCCAAGGGACAGGGACCTACGAGCAGTACTTC
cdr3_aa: CASSLAQGTGTYEQYF

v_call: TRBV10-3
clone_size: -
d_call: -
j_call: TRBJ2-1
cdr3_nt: TGTGCCATCAGTGAGGAAAGGGGGGAGCAGTTCTTC
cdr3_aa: CAISEERGEQFF

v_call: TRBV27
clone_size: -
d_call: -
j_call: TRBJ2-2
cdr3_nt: TGTGCCAGCAGTTTCCTCGGGCAGGGGGGGAACACCGGGGAGCTGTTTTTT
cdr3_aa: CASSFLGQGGNTGELFF

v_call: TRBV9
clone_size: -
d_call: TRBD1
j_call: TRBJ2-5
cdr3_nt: TGTGCCAGCAGCGTGACAGGGAAAACGGAGACCCAGTACTTC
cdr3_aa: CASSVTGKTETQYF

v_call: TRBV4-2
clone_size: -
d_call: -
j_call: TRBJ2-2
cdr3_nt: TGTGCCAGCAGCCCCCACCAGACGAACACCGGGGAGCTGTTTTTT
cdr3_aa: CASSPHQTNTGELFF

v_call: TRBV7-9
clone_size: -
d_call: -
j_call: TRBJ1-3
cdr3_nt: TGTGCCAGCAGGCCTCCCCAGGGTTCTGGAAACACCATATATTTT
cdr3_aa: CASRPPQGSGNTIYF

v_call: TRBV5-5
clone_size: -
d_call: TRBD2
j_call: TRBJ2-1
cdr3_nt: TGTGCCAGCAGCTCACAACTAGCGGGGGGTGAGAATGAGCAGTTCTTC
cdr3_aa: CASSSQLAGGENEQFF

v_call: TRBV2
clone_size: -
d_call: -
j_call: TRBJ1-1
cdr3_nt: TGTGCCAGCAGTGAATTCGGCGGGAACACTGAAGCTTTCTTT
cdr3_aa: CASSEFGGNTEAFF

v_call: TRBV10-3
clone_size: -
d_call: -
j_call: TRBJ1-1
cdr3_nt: TGTGCCATCAAAATGGGGGGAGGGACTGAAGCTTTCTTT
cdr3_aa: CAIKMGGGTEAFF

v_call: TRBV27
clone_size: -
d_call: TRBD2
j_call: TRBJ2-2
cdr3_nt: TGTGCCAGCAGTCCATCTGGCGGGCGGGCGGGAGGCTGGAACACCGGGGAGCTGTTTTTT
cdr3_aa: CASSPSGGRAGGWNTGELFF

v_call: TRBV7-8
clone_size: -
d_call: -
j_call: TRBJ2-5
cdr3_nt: TGTGCCAGCAGCGCTACAGGGGCGGGGGAGACCCAGTACTTC
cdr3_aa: CASSATGAGETQYF

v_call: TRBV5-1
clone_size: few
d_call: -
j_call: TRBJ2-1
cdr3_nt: TGCGCCAGCTCAAGAACCACAGGGAATGAGCAGTTCTTC
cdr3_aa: CASSRTTGNEQFF

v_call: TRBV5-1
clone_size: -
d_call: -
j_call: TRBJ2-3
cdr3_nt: TGCGCCAGCAGCTTGAGGGGGACGCAGTATTTT
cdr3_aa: CASSLRGTQYF

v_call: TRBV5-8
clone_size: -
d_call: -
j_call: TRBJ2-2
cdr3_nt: TGTGCCAGCAGCTTGTTATTGAACACCGGGGAGCTGTTTTTT
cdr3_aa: CASSLLLNTGELFF

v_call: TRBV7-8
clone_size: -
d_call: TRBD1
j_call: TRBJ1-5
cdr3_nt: TGTGCCAGCAGCTTAGCGCGGGACAGTTATAGCAATCAGCCCCAGCATTTT
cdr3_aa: CASSLARDSYSNQPQHF

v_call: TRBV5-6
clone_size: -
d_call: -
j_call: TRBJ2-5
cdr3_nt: TGTGCCAGCAGCTTGGCCCACAGCCAAGAGACCCAGTACTTC
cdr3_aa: CASSLAHSQETQYF

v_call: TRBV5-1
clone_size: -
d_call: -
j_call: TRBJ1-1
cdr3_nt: TGCGCCAGCAGCTTTGTTGGAGGTGACACTGAAGCTTTCTTT
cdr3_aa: CASSFVGGDTEAFF

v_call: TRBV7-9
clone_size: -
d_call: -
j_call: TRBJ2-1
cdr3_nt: TGTGCCAGCAGCTTAGCACTAGCAGACCTCAATGAGCAGTTCTTC
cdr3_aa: CASSLALADLNEQFF

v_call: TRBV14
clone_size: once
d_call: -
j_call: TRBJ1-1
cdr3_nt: TGTGCCAGCAGCCAAGGGGCAGGGCGAGCTTTCTTT
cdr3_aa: CASSQGAGRAFF

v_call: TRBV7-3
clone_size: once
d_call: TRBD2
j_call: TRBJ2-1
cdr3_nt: TGTGCCAGCAGCTTAAACGCGGGGGGCAAGGATGAGCAGTTCTTC
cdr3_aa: CASSLNAGGKDEQFF

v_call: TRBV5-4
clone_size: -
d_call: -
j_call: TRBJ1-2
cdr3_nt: TGTGCCAGCAGCCCGTCAAGAACGGGAGTGAACTATGGCTACACCTTC
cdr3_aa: CASSPSRTGVNYGYTF

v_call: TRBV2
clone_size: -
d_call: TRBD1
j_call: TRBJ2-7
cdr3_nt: TGTGCCAGCAGGGGACAGGGTGGAGGCGAGCAGTACTTC
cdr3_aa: CASRGQGGGEQYF

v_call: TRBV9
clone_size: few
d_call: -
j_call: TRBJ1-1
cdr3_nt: TGTGCCAGCAGCGTATTTTCCGCAGGATGGGAGGGGACTGAAGCTTTCTTT
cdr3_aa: CASSVFSAGWEGTEAFF

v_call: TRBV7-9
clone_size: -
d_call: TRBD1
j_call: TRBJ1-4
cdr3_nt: TGTGCCAGCAGCCTGGGACAGGGTACTGGTAGTCGGACTAATGAAAAACTGTTTTTT
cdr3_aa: CASSLGQGTGSRTNEKLFF

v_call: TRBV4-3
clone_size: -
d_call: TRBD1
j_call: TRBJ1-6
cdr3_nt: TGCGCCAGCAGCCACTTACAGGGGGCGCAGGGTAATTCACCCCTCCACTTT
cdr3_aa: CASSHLQGAQGNSPLHF

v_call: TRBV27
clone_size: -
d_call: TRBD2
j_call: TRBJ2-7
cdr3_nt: TGTGCCAGCAGTTCCGGGACTAGCGGGAGGGCCAGGGAGTACTTC
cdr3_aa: CASSSGTSGRAREYF

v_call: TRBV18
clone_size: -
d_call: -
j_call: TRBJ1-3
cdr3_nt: TGTGCCAGCTCTCCCATCGACGGGTACTCTGGAAACACCATATATTTT
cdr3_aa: CASSPIDGYSGNTIYF

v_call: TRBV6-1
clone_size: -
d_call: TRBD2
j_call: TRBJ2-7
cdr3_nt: TGTGCCAGCAGTGGGGGGACTAGCTGGAGAGTCGAGCAGTACTTC
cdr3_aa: CASSGGTSWRVEQYF

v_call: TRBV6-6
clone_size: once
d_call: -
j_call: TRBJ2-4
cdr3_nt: TGTGCCAGCAATAATTTAGCTCGAGAAAACATTCAGTACTTC
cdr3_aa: CASNNLARENIQYF

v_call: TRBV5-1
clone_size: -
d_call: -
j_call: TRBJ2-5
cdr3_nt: TGCGCCAGCAGCTTGGGTCAGGGGATGGGAGAGACCCAGTACTTC
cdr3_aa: CASSLGQGMGETQYF

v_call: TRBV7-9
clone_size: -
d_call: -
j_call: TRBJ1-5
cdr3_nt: TGTGCCAGCAGCCCACAGGGATCTCAGCCCCAGCATTTT
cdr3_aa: CASSPQGSQPQHF

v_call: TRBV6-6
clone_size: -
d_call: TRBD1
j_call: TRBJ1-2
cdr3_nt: TGTGCCAGCAGCCCGGGACAGAACTATGGCTACACCTTC
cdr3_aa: CASSPGQNYGYTF